The T cell receptor beta chain under discussion was sequenced for a study of T cell changes during pregnancy in multiple sclerosis. The data were produced by immunoSEQ multiplex PCR, yet TCRdb's version contains in-frame clones alone and is incomplete. Counted here are roughly 90,000 clones, 80% to 95% occurring once; the ten biggest clones make up approximately 4.7%. Germline V gene sequence: CDR1 MNHEY, CDR2 SMNVEV (reference sequence). The CDR3 runs to 12 residues. Trimming pared 8 bases from V and 2 bases from J, leaving 7 bases between. The clonotype originates from a female donor with multiple sclerosis, enrolled in a pregnancy study. The sequences come from peripheral blood, collected in the first trimester of pregnancy. This sequence joins TRBV27 and TRBJ2-1; D uncertain. CDR3 loop: CASVTAYNEQFF. CDR3 DNA sequence: TGTGCCAGCGTAACAGCCTACAATGAGCAGTTCTTC.